In this sample, the clone carrying this T cell receptor (beta chain) turned up many times. The antigen remains unidentified. The entry originates in a study of CD8 T cells in ankylosing spondylitis. The study, taken as a whole, reports: As reported, disease-linked clones showed significant enrichment in matched ankylosing spondylitis synovial fluid. What seemed typical of ankylosing spondylitis blood was a TCR beta motif built from fewer than ten highly homologous variants.

MiXCR, applied by TCRdb to the 5' RACE reads, yields one record per CDR3 protein. The sample consists of about 5,700 distinct CDR3 sequences, approximately 2.1% of them appearing once. The germline CDR1 and CDR2 sequences are SGDLS and YYNGEE. This CDR3 is built from 16 residues. The V segment lost 2 bases and the J segment 2 bases; nucleotides outside the gene matches: 7. The chain links TRBV9 to TRBJ2-5, with 9 positions matching TRBD1. The clonotype was recovered from a male donor with ankylosing spondylitis or in good health (not recorded which). The specimen sequenced was blood, either unsorted or a sorted T cell fraction (not recorded which). For the CDR3, the DNA is TGTGCCAGCAGCGTTTCTGGGACAGGGCTGCAAGAGACCCAGTACTTC. It specifies CASSVSGTGLQETQYF. The full variable domain, rest sourced from reference TRBV9 and TRBJ2-5, is DSGVTQTPKHLITATGQRVTLRCSPRSGDLSVYWYQQSLDQGLQFLIQYYNGEERAKGNILERFSAQQFPDLHSELNLSSLELGDSALYFCASSVSGTGLQETQYFGPGTRLLVL.